This is a list of T cell receptor beta chains from one sample in a study of shared clonotypes between healthy human individuals. Generated by immunoSEQ multiplex PCR, the TCRdb table keeps only in-frame clones and is missing some. The sample lists around 1.9 million clones, just over 90% occurring once. Sequenced input: naive CD8+ T cells from PBMCs. The receptors originated from a man between 18 and 35 years old in good health. Some clones in this sample may be carry-over from other donors' samples. The CDR3 runs from the conserved cysteine through the conserved F or W.

cdr3_length	j_call	v_call	cdr3_aa
14	TRBJ1-1	TRBV11-2	CASSPTGMNTEAFF
15	TRBJ1-2	TRBV28	CASSPSGLSNYGYTF
18	TRBJ2-7	TRBV10-1	CASSEIGSSGFFSHEQYF
15	TRBJ2-4	TRBV4-1	CASSPRASAKNIQYF
16	TRBJ1-2	TRBV27	CASSLHWTDSNYGYTF
13	TRBJ2-5	TRBV7-8	CASGQGRRETQYF
15	TRBJ1-1	TRBV27	CASSPWAGGGTEAFF
15	TRBJ2-7	TRBV14	CASSSETESSYEQYF
15	TRBJ1-1	TRBV7-9	CASSLEGTGNTEAFF
15	TRBJ2-7	TRBV5-1	CASSFFQGLSYEQYF
15	TRBJ2-5	TRBV9	CASSVGDSGEETQYF
14	TRBJ2-7	TRBV5-1	CASSLVTVSYEQYF
16	TRBJ2-3	TRBV4-1	CASSQGDRGPTDTQYF
13	TRBJ1-1	TRBV19	CASSISWNTEAFF
14	TRBJ2-3	TRBV27	CASSRLAEADTQYF
15	TRBJ2-5	TRBV6-6	CASSYSRGNQETQYF
15	TRBJ2-5	TRBV5-4	CASSLDGTRKETQYF
15	TRBJ2-3	TRBV9	CASSVEDRGAYTQYF
14	TRBJ2-5	TRBV19	CASSPRGSQETQYF
15	TRBJ2-7	TRBV4-1	CASSQPGLAGGEQYF
13	TRBJ1-2	TRBV28	CASSLTGGRGYTF
15	TRBJ2-1	TRBV7-8	CASSLVGQGRDEQFF
15	TRBJ2-1	TRBV13	CASSLDTGPYNEQFF
14	TRBJ1-5	TRBV5-8	CASSLARVNQPQHF
14	TRBJ2-7	TRBV6-6	CASSYLGQGDEQYF
16	TRBJ1-2	TRBV4-3	CASSQVWTETDYGYTF
12	TRBJ2-7	TRBV11-2	CASSYRRYEQYF
14	TRBJ2-7	TRBV7-9	CASSLGGTLYEQYF
16	TRBJ2-2	TRBV29-1	CSVEVPSGTFTGELFF
13	TRBJ1-2	TRBV27	CASSFGGSRGYTF
16	TRBJ1-4	TRBV4-1	CASSQTPGQGSEKLFF
20	TRBJ2-6	TRBV9	CASSVAGGVQVPSGANVLTF
16	TRBJ1-2	TRBV4-1	CASSQREGRSTYGYTF
12	TRBJ1-4	TRBV6-5	CASTPGGGKLFF
16	TRBJ2-3	TRBV2	CASSRSLAGVGDTQYF
12	TRBJ1-1	TRBV30	CAWTDSDTEAFF
13	TRBJ2-5	TRBV27	CASSENIRGTQYF
15	TRBJ2-2	TRBV6-5	CASSSWDRNTGELFF
15	TRBJ1-5	TRBV19	CASTGGFGPNQPQHF
15	TRBJ1-1	TRBV27	CASSLGTGSNTEAFF
15	TRBJ2-3	TRBV28	CASSGVAGLLDTQYF
13	TRBJ1-5	TRBV27	CASSLAGNQPQHF
13	.	TRBV29-1	CSVVYGPEDEQYF
16	TRBJ2-6	TRBV6-4	CASSRDRGTGANVLTF
15	TRBJ2-3	TRBV6-4	CASSEGSGSADTQYF
16	TRBJ2-1	TRBV9	CASSATGTSADNEQFF
15	TRBJ2-7	TRBV6-1	CASSEVGGYPYEQYF